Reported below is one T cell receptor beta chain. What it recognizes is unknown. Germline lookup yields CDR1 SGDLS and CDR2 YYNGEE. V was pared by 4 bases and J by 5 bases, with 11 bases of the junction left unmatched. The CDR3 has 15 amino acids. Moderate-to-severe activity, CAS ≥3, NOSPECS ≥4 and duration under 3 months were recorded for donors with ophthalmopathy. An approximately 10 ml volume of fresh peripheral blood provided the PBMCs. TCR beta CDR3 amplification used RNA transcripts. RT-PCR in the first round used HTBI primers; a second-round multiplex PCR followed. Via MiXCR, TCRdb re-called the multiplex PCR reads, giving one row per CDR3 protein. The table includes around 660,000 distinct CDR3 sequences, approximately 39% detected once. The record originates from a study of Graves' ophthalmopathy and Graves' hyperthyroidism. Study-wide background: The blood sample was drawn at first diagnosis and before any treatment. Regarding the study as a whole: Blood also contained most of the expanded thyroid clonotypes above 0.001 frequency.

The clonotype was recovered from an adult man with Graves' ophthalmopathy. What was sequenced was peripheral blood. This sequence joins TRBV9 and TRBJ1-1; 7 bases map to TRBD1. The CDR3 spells CASSPGGVGKTEAFF. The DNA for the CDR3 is TGTGCCAGCAGCCCAGGGGGGGTCGGAAAGACTGAAGCTTTCTTT.